Each of the 27 T cell receptor beta chains below was sequenced from the same sample in a study of blood T cell repertoires in COVID-19. TCRdb keeps only in-frame clones here, not all; method: immunoSEQ multiplex PCR. The sample yields under 250,000 clones, 83% seen once. The sample taken for sequencing was peripheral blood. Source of these receptors: a woman in her thirties or forties with active or convalescent COVID-19.

The chain joins TRBV18 to TRBJ1-2; D gene unclear. CDR3 length equals 18 residues. With 3 bases removed from V and 5 bases from J, the gap between germline ends came to 25 bases. Germline V gene lookup returns CDR1 KGHSH and CDR2 LQKENI. CDR3 sequence (DNA): TGTGCCAGCTCACCCGATTACGGCCCGGGATCCCGCGGGTATGGCTACACCTTC. It translates to CASSPDYGPGSRGYGYTF.

In DNA form, the CDR3 reads TGTGCCAGCAGTTCGCCGGGGGTGGGCACTGGAAACACCATATATTTT. Translated: CASSSPGVGTGNTIYF. The chain joins TRBV28 to TRBJ1-3; the D gene is possibly TRBD1 (5 bases). This CDR3 spans 16 amino acids. Germline lookup yields CDR1 MDHEN and CDR2 SYDVKM. V lost 4 bases, J lost 2 bases, and 15 bases lay in between.

The chain joins TRBV6-6 to TRBJ2-3; tentative D call: TRBD2 (7 bases). There are 14 residues in the CDR3. In germline, CDR1 is MNHNY, CDR2 SVGAGI (reference sequence). This CDR3 is CVTHRGALGDTQYF. The CDR3 DNA reads TGTGTTACGCATCGGGGGGCCCTAGGAGATACGCAGTATTTT.

The rearrangement links TRBV24-1 to TRBJ1-5; D is undetermined. V lost 4 bases to trimming and J lost 1 base, with 10 bases between them. Per germline, CDR1 KGHDR and CDR2 SFDVKD. The CDR3 covers 15 residues. The CDR3 reads CATSEGVTSNQPQHF. CDR3 bases: TGTGCCACCAGTGAAGGCGTGACAAGCAATCAGCCCCAGCATTTT.

This clone was observed a handful of times. The rearrangement joins TRBV5-1 to TRBJ2-7, with 7 positions matching TRBD1. Per germline, CDR1 SGHRS and CDR2 YFSETQ. The J segment lost 12 bases and the V segment lost 2 bases, leaving 14 bases of the junction unmatched. The CDR3 runs to 14 residues. Written as DNA, the CDR3 is TGCGCCAGCAGCTTTAGTACTGACAGGGCCGAAGTGTACTTC. Amino acids: CASSFSTDRAEVYF.

The V and J genes are TRBV7-2 and TRBJ2-5; tentative D call: TRBD2 (5 bases). Germline CDR1 and CDR2: SGHTA and FQGNSA. This CDR3 is built from 13 residues. V shed 5 bases and J shed 2 bases, with 9 bases lying between them. This chain's CDR3 is CASSVRTQETQYF. CDR3 sequence (DNA): TGTGCCAGCAGCGTTAGGACTCAAGAGACCCAGTACTTC.

The chain is built from TRBV10-2 and TRBJ1-1; 8 bases agree with TRBD1. The CDR3 is 13 residues long. Germline loops: CDR1 WSHSY, CDR2 SAAADI. V trimming: 6 bases; J trimming: 0 bases; junction bases outside the gene matches: 0. The CDR3 loop is CASRDRVNTEAFF. In DNA, the CDR3 is TGCGCCAGCAGGGACAGGGTGAACACTGAAGCTTTCTTT.

The rearrangement joins TRBV11-2 to TRBJ2-3, with 13 positions matching TRBD2. Unmatched junction bases numbered 11, after V lost 5 bases and J lost 6 bases. In germline, CDR1 is SGHAT, CDR2 FQNNGV. This CDR3 has 17 amino acids. CDR3 DNA: TGTGCCAGCAGCCCAGGACTAGCGGGAGCCCAAGGTGATACGCAGTATTTT. Translation gives CASSPGLAGAQGDTQYF.

The chain is built from TRBV25-1 and TRBJ2-1, with D maybe TRBD1 (6 bases). This CDR3 comprises 13 residues. The V end was cut by 4 bases, the J end by 4 bases, with 8 bases between. Germline lookup yields CDR1 MGHDK and CDR2 SYGVNS. The CDR3 DNA reads TGTGCCAGCAGTGCGGACAGTTACAATGAGCAGTTCTTC. Residues: CASSADSYNEQFF.

The chain uses TRBV11-3 and TRBJ1-1, with a possible D match to TRBD1 (5 bases). This CDR3 has 14 amino acids. V dropped 3 bases and J dropped 2 bases, with 10 bases sitting between them. Germline loops: CDR1 SGHNT, CDR2 YENEEA. Written as DNA, the CDR3 is TGTGCCAGCAGCTTGTCCAGGGCCAACACTGAAGCTTTCTTT. Translating gives CASSLSRANTEAFF.

This sequence joins TRBV25-1 and TRBJ1-5, with a possible D match to TRBD1 (5 bases). Looked up from germline, CDR1 is MGHDK and CDR2 is SYGVNS. The CDR3 is made up of 14 amino acids. V was pared by 1 base and J by 3 bases, with 7 bases between. This CDR3 reads CASSELGPNQPQHF. CDR3 DNA sequence: TGTGCCAGCAGTGAATTGGGGCCCAATCAGCCCCAGCATTTT.

This chain uses TRBV2 with TRBJ2-1; 7 bases agree with TRBD2. Germline V gene sequence: CDR1 SNHLY, CDR2 FYNNEI. CDR3 length: 14 residues. Losses at the gene ends were 10 bases for V and 2 bases for J; bases not matched to a gene: 8. CDR3 coding DNA: TGTGCCACCACCCTAGCGGTTCCCTACAATGAGCAGTTCTTC. It codes for CATTLAVPYNEQFF.

The chain carries TRBV6-5 and TRBJ2-7, with 9 bases identical to TRBD1. This CDR3 spans 14 amino acids. The V segment lost 6 bases and the J segment 5 bases; nucleotides outside the gene matches: 8. Germline loops: CDR1 MNHEY, CDR2 SVGAGI. The CDR3 is CASSWGQGSDEQYF. The CDR3 nucleotides read TGTGCCAGCAGCTGGGGACAGGGTTCTGACGAGCAGTACTTC.

The chain employs TRBV5-6 and TRBJ1-5; no clear D gene. V lost 6 bases to trimming and J lost 1 base, with 17 bases between them. From germline, CDR1 is SGHDT and CDR2 YYEEEE. This CDR3 is built from 16 residues. The CDR3 loop is CASTRMGGGSNQPQHF. The CDR3 region has the DNA TGTGCCAGCACCAGGATGGGAGGCGGCAGCAATCAGCCCCAGCATTTT.

The genes are TRBV11-2 and TRBJ2-7; possible D gene TRBD1, 6 bases. Trimming pared 1 base from V and 4 bases from J, leaving 14 bases between. This CDR3 comprises 15 residues. Germline loops: CDR1 SGHAT, CDR2 FQNNGV. CDR3 sequence (DNA): TGTGCCAGCAGCTTAGTCGCGACAGGTAATTACGAGCAGTACTTC. Protein product: CASSLVATGNYEQYF. The full variable domain, rest sourced from reference TRBV11-2 and TRBJ2-7, is EAGVAQSPRYKIIEKRQSVAFWCNPISGHATLYWYQQILGQGPKLLIQFQNNGVVDDSQLPKDRFSAERLKGVDSTLKIQPAKLEDSAVYLCASSLVATGNYEQYFGPGTRLTVT.

CDR3 amino acids: CASSYGTGGVGYTF. The CDR3 bases are TGTGCCAGCAGCTACGGGACAGGGGGTGTTGGCTACACCTTC. The chain is built from TRBV7-9 and TRBJ1-2, with 11 bases lining up with TRBD1. CDR3 length: 14 residues. From germline, CDR1 is SEHNR and CDR2 FQNEAQ (reference sequence). J lost 7 bases, V lost 4 bases, and 5 bases had no gene match. Using reference TRBV7-9 and TRBJ1-2 for the parts outside the CDR3, the full variable domain is DTGVSQNPRHKITKRGQNVTFRCDPISEHNRLYWYRQTLGQGPEFLTYFQNEAQLEKSRLLSDRFSAERPKGSFSTLEIQRTEQGDSAMYLCASSYGTGGVGYTFGSGTRLTVV.

A few counts support this clone. The V gene is TRBV19, the J gene TRBJ2-5, with no clear D. The CDR3 contains 15 residues. V was shortened by 6 bases and J by 2 bases, with 16 bases between the two germline ends. Germline V lookup: CDR1 LNHDA, CDR2 SQIVND (reference sequence). The CDR3 region has the DNA TGTGCCAGTAGCTTCGGTTTTACACTACAAGAGACCCAGTACTTC. It specifies CASSFGFTLQETQYF.

A word on this clone: Other DNA sequences in the same sample also yield this CDR3. V and J are TRBV15 and TRBJ2-4; no clear D gene. Trimming pared 4 bases from V and 1 base from J, leaving 5 bases between. This CDR3 comprises 13 residues. Germline CDR1 reads LNHNV; CDR2 reads YYDKDF (reference sequence). Here the CDR3 DNA reads TGTGCCACCAGCACCCTTGCCAAAAACATTCAGTACTTC. Its protein is CATSTLAKNIQYF. The whole variable domain, filled in from reference TRBV15 and TRBJ2-4, reads DAMVIQNPRYQVTQFGKPVTLSCSQTLNHNVMYWYQQKSSQAPKLLFHYYDKDFNNEADTPDNFQSRRPNTSFCFLDIRSPGLGDTAMYLCATSTLAKNIQYFGAGTRLSVL.

This sequence joins TRBV3-1 (or the pseudogene TRBV3-2) and TRBJ2-2, with TRBD2 identical over 13 bases. This CDR3 is 23 amino acids long. CDR1 is LGHDT and CDR2 is YNNKEL in the germline V gene (reference sequence). V lost 2 bases, J lost 3 bases, and 21 bases stayed unmatched. The CDR3 sequence: CASSQLSPGLAGVRLRDTGELFF. In DNA, the CDR3 is TGTGCCAGCAGCCAACTCTCCCCCGGACTAGCGGGAGTCAGGTTGAGGGACACCGGGGAGCTGTTTTTT.

The chain couples TRBV28 to TRBJ1-1; D is uncertain. The germline gives CDR1 MDHEN, CDR2 SYDVKM. The V end was cut by 8 bases, the J end by 1 base, with 8 bases between. CDR3 length: 12 amino acids. The CDR3 reads CASAPGNTEAFF. The DNA for the CDR3 is TGTGCCAGCGCTCCGGGGAACACTGAAGCTTTCTTT.

The chain couples TRBV6-5 to TRBJ1-2, with TRBD1 identical over 8 bases. CDR3 length: 14 residues. The trim removed 6 bases at V and 4 bases at J, leaving 7 bases unmatched. Looked up from germline, CDR1 is MNHEY and CDR2 is SVGAGI. CDR3 coding DNA: TGTGCCAGCAGAATCCGTGGACAGGGCTATGGCTACACCTTC. This sequence encodes CASRIRGQGYGYTF.

V usage is TRBV28 and J usage is TRBJ2-2, with 14 bases fitting TRBD2. The ends lost 8 bases at V and 6 bases at J; junction bases unmatched: 14. The germline CDR1 and CDR2 sequences are MDHEN and SYDVKM. The CDR3 covers 18 residues. In nucleotides, the CDR3 is TGTGCCAGCCTTGGACTAGCGGGGGGCCATACCGGGGCCGGGGAGCTGTTTTTT. Its translation is CASLGLAGGHTGAGELFF.

The chain links TRBV7-8 to TRBJ2-1; 9 nucleotides align to TRBD2. CDR1 is SGHVS and CDR2 is FQNEAQ in the germline V gene. V was clipped by 3 bases and J by 0 bases; unmatched bases: 9. This CDR3 is 18 amino acids long. For the CDR3, the DNA is TGTGCCAGCAGCTTCGGGACTAGCCGCTTAAGCTCCTACAATGAGCAGTTCTTC. The encoded protein is CASSFGTSRLSSYNEQFF.

The J gene is TRBJ2-7, the V gene TRBV11-3; 9 nucleotides agree with TRBD2. Germline V gene data show CDR1 as SGHNT and CDR2 as YENEEA. Trimming removed 4 bases from V and 0 bases from J; junction bases left unmatched: 7. The CDR3 runs 16 residues. In DNA form, the CDR3 reads TGTGCCAGCAGCTCGGATCTAGCGGGATTCTCCTACGAGCAGTACTTC. Translating gives CASSSDLAGFSYEQYF.

V usage is TRBV30 and J usage is TRBJ2-1, with 8 bases aligning to TRBD2. The ends lost 2 bases at V and 6 bases at J; junction bases unmatched: 9. The CDR3 is made up of 15 amino acids. In germline, CDR1 is GTSNPN, CDR2 SVGIG (reference sequence). In DNA form, the CDR3 reads TGTGCCTGGAGTCCCTTGGCGGGAGGAGGCAATGAGCAGTTCTTC. It codes for CAWSPLAGGGNEQFF.

A note on this clone: A read error may produce the germline difference seen at one junction end. V is TRBV7-7 and J is TRBJ2-7; tentative D call: TRBD1 (6 bases). Germline loops: CDR1 SSHAT, CDR2 FNYEAQ (reference sequence). This CDR3 has 13 amino acids. Here the CDR3 reads CASSGTQGSEQYF. The CDR3 coding sequence is TGTGCTAGCAGCGGAACACAGGGTAGCGAGCAGTACTTC.

CDR3 DNA sequence: TGTGCCAGCAGTTACTCTCGAGCTAACTATGGCTACACCTTC. This translates into CASSYSRANYGYTF. V is TRBV6-2 or TRBV6-3 and J is TRBJ1-2; the D is unclear. The ends were cut back, 0 bases at V and 0 bases at J, with 5 bases in the middle. The CDR3 totals 14 residues. The germline gives CDR1 MNHEY, CDR2 SVGEGT.